One and the same sample provided the 25 T cell receptor beta chains below, sequenced in a study of blood T cell repertoires in COVID-19. Profiling relied on immunoSEQ multiplex PCR, and the TCRdb table lists in-frame clones only, not all of them. The table lists around 440,000 clones, around 89% of them singletons. The sequencing input was peripheral blood. The receptors were gathered from a woman aged 45-65 years with COVID-19, enrolled during active disease.

The CDR3 reads CATSDRWTGELFF. As DNA, the CDR3 is TGTGCCACCAGTGATCGGTGGACCGGGGAGCTGTTTTTT. The chain combines TRBV24-1 with TRBJ2-2; D not certain. The germline gives CDR1 KGHDR, CDR2 SFDVKD. This CDR3 region has 13 residues. V lost 3 bases and J 5 bases, leaving 6 bases between the germline ends.

CDR3 protein: CASSQLAGGQNEQFF. CDR3 sequence (DNA): TGCGCCAGCAGCCAACTAGCGGGGGGGCAGAATGAGCAGTTCTTC. The rearrangement joins TRBV4-1 to TRBJ2-1; 12 nucleotides line up with TRBD2. V shed 2 bases and J 7 bases; nucleotides not matched to a gene: 3. This CDR3 contains 15 residues. Germline CDR1 reads MGHRA; CDR2 reads YSYEKL.

This clone appeared a single time. The rearrangement joins TRBV4-1 to TRBJ1-2; weak D call: TRBD1 (5 bases). Trimming took off 1 base at V and 3 bases at J, with 9 bases between the two ends. CDR1 is MGHRA, CDR2 YSYEKL, per germline. The CDR3 length is 14 residues. The DNA for the CDR3 is TGCGCCAGCAGCCAAGGACAGCCTTACTATGGCTACACCTTC. It codes for CASSQGQPYYGYTF.

This clone came up a few times. The V call is TRBV6-1, the J call TRBJ1-5; no firm D call. The CDR3 is made up of 13 amino acids. V was shortened by 1 base and J by 6 bases, with 7 bases between the two germline ends. Germline values: CDR1 MNHNS, CDR2 SASEGT. The CDR3 DNA is TGTGCCAGCAGTGAAGGATGGGCTCAGCCCCAGCATTTT. Amino acids: CASSEGWAQPQHF.

This clone was observed once. The V call is TRBV28, the J call TRBJ1-4; weak D call: TRBD1 (5 bases). The CDR3 is 16 amino acids. V was trimmed by 2 bases and J by 0 bases, leaving 10 bases between them. Germline-derived CDR1 and CDR2 are MDHEN and SYDVKM. The CDR3 loop reads CASSLGAAATNEKLFF. The CDR3 nucleotides read TGTGCCAGCAGTTTAGGGGCAGCTGCAACTAATGAAAAACTGTTTTTT.

The rearrangement uses TRBV27 and TRBJ1-2; no clear D gene. CDR3 length equals 13 residues. V was clipped by 4 bases and J by 4 bases, with 10 bases between them. CDR1 is MNHEY, CDR2 SMNVEV, per germline (reference sequence). Written as DNA, the CDR3 is TGTGCCAGCAGTTCCTATAGCTCCTATGGCTACACCTTC. It translates to CASSSYSSYGYTF.

This chain links TRBV7-2 with TRBJ2-7; 12 nucleotides line up with TRBD2. Unmatched junction bases numbered 3, after V lost 1 base and J lost 2 bases. Per germline, CDR1 SGHTA and CDR2 FQGNSA. The CDR3 contains 16 residues. CDR3 amino acids: CASSLEWTSGAYEQYF. The DNA of the CDR3 is TGTGCCAGCAGCTTAGAGTGGACTAGCGGGGCCTACGAGCAGTACTTC.

The rearrangement links TRBV3-1 (or the pseudogene TRBV3-2) to TRBJ2-3, with D perhaps TRBD2 (5 bases). Per the germline V gene, CDR1 is LGHDT and CDR2 is YNNKEL (reference sequence). CDR3 length: 11 amino acids. The V end was cut by 5 bases, the J end by 6 bases, with 6 bases between. CDR3 sequence reads: CASSWRDTQYF. Written as DNA, the CDR3 is TGTGCCAGCAGCTGGAGGGATACGCAGTATTTT.

The gene calls are TRBV29-1 and TRBJ2-2; TRBD1 aligns across 8 bases. The CDR3 totals 13 residues. Losses at the gene ends were 6 bases for V and 7 bases for J; bases not matched to a gene: 7. The germline CDR1 and CDR2 sequences are SQVTM and ANQGSEA. In DNA, the CDR3 is TGCAGCGTCATGACAGGGGTCGGCGGGGAGCTGTTTTTT. Protein: CSVMTGVGGELFF.

V gene TRBV27 combines with J gene TRBJ2-1; 9 bases align to TRBD2. CDR1 MNHEY and CDR2 SMNVEV come from the germline V gene (reference sequence). This CDR3 contains 14 residues. Losses at the gene ends were 2 bases for V and 9 bases for J; bases not matched to a gene: 5. CDR3 sequence: CASSLAGGPGEQFF. CDR3 in DNA: TGTGCCAGCAGTTTAGCGGGGGGGCCGGGTGAGCAGTTCTTC.

The chain couples TRBV20-1 to TRBJ2-3, with 10 bases that match TRBD2. CDR1 and CDR2 from the germline V gene are DFQATT and SNEGSKA (reference sequence). This CDR3 is built from 15 residues. J lost 1 base, V lost 3 bases, and 4 bases had no gene match. The CDR3 region is CSASSGGSGTDTQYF. The CDR3, as DNA: TGCAGTGCTAGTAGCGGGGGGTCGGGCACAGATACGCAGTATTTT.

The V call is TRBV5-1, the J call TRBJ2-3; TRBD2 matches at 11 bases. This CDR3 has 15 residues. The V gene's germline CDR1 is SGHRS and CDR2 YFSETQ. The ends lost 4 bases at V and 8 bases at J; junction bases unmatched: 9. The CDR3: CASSPPSGGPGTQYF. DNA of the CDR3: TGCGCCAGCAGCCCTCCTAGCGGGGGGCCGGGTACGCAGTATTTT. The variable domain in full, with the rest retrieved from reference TRBV5-1 and TRBJ2-3, is KAGVTQTPRYLIKTRGQQVTLSCSPISGHRSVSWYQQTPGQGLQFLFEYFSETQRNKGNFPGRFSGRQFSNSRSEMNVSTLELGDSALYLCASSPPSGGPGTQYFGPGTRLTVL.

The chain recombines TRBV7-9 with TRBJ2-1; 9 nucleotides match TRBD1. Germline trimming cut 5 bases from V and 7 bases from J; bases unmatched to any gene: 9. The CDR3 has 15 residues. Per the germline V gene, CDR1 is SEHNR and CDR2 is FQNEAQ (reference sequence). The CDR3 nucleotides read TGTGCCAGCAGCGCCCGGGACAGGGTTGCGAATGAGCAGTTCTTC. Amino acids: CASSARDRVANEQFF.

In this sample, this clone turned up once. The chain couples TRBV19 to TRBJ2-7; TRBD1 aligns across 9 bases. Trimming cost V 5 bases and J 4 bases; bases outside gene matches: 9. CDR1 LNHDA and CDR2 SQIVND come from the germline V gene (reference sequence). The CDR3 consists of 15 residues. The CDR3 sequence: CASSPRTGEEYEQYF. The DNA for the CDR3 is TGTGCCAGTAGTCCCCGGACAGGGGAAGAATACGAGCAGTACTTC.

CDR3 region: CASSEPYVGGTEAFF. CDR3 nucleotides: TGTGCCAGCAGTGAACCCTACGTGGGGGGCACTGAAGCTTTCTTT. The chain uses TRBV6-1 and TRBJ1-1; the D gene is possibly TRBD1 (5 bases). CDR3 length: 15 amino acids. V lost 2 bases, J lost 4 bases, and 14 bases lay in between. The germline CDR1 and CDR2 sequences are MNHNS and SASEGT.

The chain uses TRBV28 and TRBJ2-7; D might be TRBD2 (6 bases). CDR1 is MDHEN and CDR2 is SYDVKM in the germline V gene. This CDR3 has 14 residues. The CDR3 bases are TGTGCAAGCCCCCCGGCGGGGTCATCCTACGAGCAGTACTTC. Amino acids: CASPPAGSSYEQYF.

The chain uses TRBV4-1 and TRBJ2-2; weak D call: TRBD2 (5 bases). V was shortened by 1 base and J by 4 bases, with 13 bases between the two germline ends. Germline V CDR1 and CDR2: MGHRA, YSYEKL. The CDR3 spans 16 residues. CDR3 nucleotide sequence: TGCGCCAGCAGCCAAGTCTTTCTTGCGGGCACCGGGGAGCTGTTTTTT. Encoded protein: CASSQVFLAGTGELFF.

The chain has TRBV30 and TRBJ1-2; the match to TRBD1 covers 8 bases. Germline values: CDR1 GTSNPN, CDR2 SVGIG (reference sequence). This CDR3 region has 13 residues. J lost 8 bases, V lost 4 bases, and 9 bases had no gene match. In DNA, the CDR3 is TGTGCCTGGACCGCACAGGGGGAGGGGGGCTACACCTTC. As protein: CAWTAQGEGGYTF.

The rearrangement joins TRBV12-5 to TRBJ2-1, with D maybe TRBD2 (5 bases). V lost 0 bases and J lost 8, with 17 bases in between. Germline V gene sequence: CDR1 LGHNT, CDR2 FRNRAP. The CDR3 extends over 16 amino acids. This chain's CDR3 is CASGLVVTRTMDEQFF. The CDR3 DNA follows: TGTGCTAGTGGTTTGGTAGTTACTAGGACGATGGATGAGCAGTTCTTC.

This chain joins TRBV9 and TRBJ2-7; D perhaps matches TRBD2 (6 bases). V was shortened by 3 bases and J by 5 bases, with 15 bases between the two germline ends. The CDR3 spans 14 residues. Germline CDR1 reads SGDLS; CDR2 reads YYNGEE. CDR3 bases: TGTGCCAGCAGCGACCGACTAGTCGGGCACGAGCAGTACTTC. Its translation: CASSDRLVGHEQYF.

This chain links TRBV9 with TRBJ1-3; D is uncertain. In germline, CDR1 is SGDLS, CDR2 YYNGEE. This CDR3 contains 15 residues. Trimming shortened V by 0 bases and J by 4 bases, and 11 bases separated the two germline ends. Here the CDR3 DNA reads TGTGCCAGCAGCGTAGAACCGGGTAGGGGAAACACCATATATTTT. Its protein product is CASSVEPGRGNTIYF.

This clone was found once. The chain combines TRBV10-3 with TRBJ1-1; a possible D gene is TRBD1 (5 bases). The CDR3 is 14 amino acids. V lost 2 bases, J lost 3 bases, and 10 bases lay in between. Germline CDR1 and CDR2: ENHRY and SYGVKD. CDR3 region: CAISEGAFDTEAFF. CDR3 coding DNA: TGTGCCATCAGTGAGGGGGCTTTCGACACTGAAGCTTTCTTT.

The chain uses TRBV9 and TRBJ2-1; possible D gene TRBD2, 6 bases. V lost 4 bases, J lost 2 bases, and 10 bases lay in between. The CDR3 length is 14 residues. Per the germline V gene, CDR1 is SGDLS and CDR2 is YYNGEE. CDR3 sequence: CASSPGRTYNEQFF. The CDR3 DNA reads as TGTGCCAGCAGCCCGGGGAGGACCTACAATGAGCAGTTCTTC.

The V and J genes are TRBV3-1 (or the pseudogene TRBV3-2) and TRBJ1-1; 8 bases are shared with TRBD1. This CDR3 has 15 residues. Germline CDR1 and CDR2: LGHDT and YNNKEL (reference sequence). V was clipped by 6 bases and J by 4 bases; unmatched bases: 10. The CDR3 bases are TGTGCCAGCAGTCTCGCAGGGGGCGCGACCACTGAAGCTTTCTTT. The encoded protein is CASSLAGGATTEAFF.

CDR3 region: CASSETGTSVGTDTQYF. The CDR3 bases are TGCGCCAGCAGCGAAACCGGGACTAGCGTTGGCACAGATACGCAGTATTTT. The chain employs TRBV5-1 and TRBJ2-3; TRBD2 agrees at 10 bases. This CDR3 region has 17 residues. Trimming removed 4 bases from V and 1 base from J; junction bases left unmatched: 9. The germline gives CDR1 SGHRS, CDR2 YFSETQ.